Each of the 23 T cell receptor beta chains below was sequenced from the same sample in a study of T cell responses to AZD1222 COVID-19 vaccine. Libraries were prepared by immunoSEQ multiplex PCR; TCRdb keeps only in-frame clonotypes and omits some of them. The sample lists 150,000 to 180,000 clones, 80% to 90% seen once, with 5.5% to 6% in the top ten. Sample: peripheral blood, taken on day 0 of MenACWY control vaccination. The receptors here all came from an adult in good health.

The chain couples TRBV24-1 to TRBJ2-5; a possible D gene is TRBD1 (5 bases). CDR1 KGHDR and CDR2 SFDVKD come from the germline V gene. The CDR3 length is 16 residues. V gave up 2 bases and J gave up 3 bases, with 15 bases separating them. In nucleotides, the CDR3 is TGTGCCACCAGTGATTCCCAGGGATTCCTGGAAGAGACCCAGTACTTC. It encodes CATSDSQGFLEETQYF.

This chain links TRBV10-1 with TRBJ2-5, with D possibly being TRBD1 (5 bases). CDR1 is WNHNN, CDR2 SYGVQD, per germline (reference sequence). The CDR3 has 18 amino acids. The V gene lost 3 bases and the J gene lost 5 bases, with 25 bases spanning the gap. CDR3 residues: CASSDPRASRGFSETQYF. CDR3 sequence (DNA): TGCGCCAGCAGTGACCCCCGTGCCTCAAGGGGTTTCTCGGAGACCCAGTACTTC.

The chain links TRBV11-2 to TRBJ1-1; TRBD1 aligns across 7 bases. This CDR3 has 15 residues. Germline V gives CDR1 SGHAT, CDR2 FQNNGV. V lost 4 bases and J lost 2; bases outside the gene matches: 7. The CDR3 DNA reads as TGTGCCAGCAGCTCACCGGGACAGACTAACACTGAAGCTTTCTTT. Amino acid sequence: CASSSPGQTNTEAFF.

The chain couples TRBV2 to TRBJ1-2; 7 bases are a match to TRBD1. Unmatched junction bases numbered 5, after V lost 6 bases and J lost 1 base. The CDR3 length is 14 residues. CDR1 is SNHLY and CDR2 is FYNNEI in the germline V gene. The CDR3 nucleotides read TGTGCCAGCAGCGAGGGGACAGTTAACTATGGCTACACCTTC. Encoded protein: CASSEGTVNYGYTF.

Here the CDR3 reads CASSLDRAYTDTQYF. In DNA, the CDR3 is TGTGCCAGCAGCTTAGATCGTGCCTACACAGATACGCAGTATTTT. The chain combines TRBV11-2 with TRBJ2-3, with D uncertain. Germline-derived CDR1 and CDR2 are SGHAT and FQNNGV. The CDR3 loop spans 15 amino acids. V lost 0 bases and J lost 2, with 9 bases in between.

A word on this clone: The same CDR3 arises from other DNA sequences in this sample as well. The chain links TRBV3-1 (or the pseudogene TRBV3-2) to TRBJ1-2, with 8 bases aligning to TRBD1. Per germline, CDR1 LGHDT and CDR2 YNNKEL (reference sequence). The ends lost 3 bases at V and 4 bases at J; junction bases unmatched: 7. CDR3 size: 15 residues. In DNA form, the CDR3 reads TGTGCCAGCAGCCAGACCGGGACAGGCATCTATGGCTACACCTTC. It translates to CASSQTGTGIYGYTF.

The V gene is TRBV5-1, the J gene TRBJ1-3, with D unresolved. Per germline, CDR1 SGHRS and CDR2 YFSETQ. There are 16 residues in the CDR3. Trimming stripped 5 bases from V and 0 bases from J, with 15 bases between. The CDR3 nucleotides are TGCGCCAGCAGTTCTTCTGACACGAGCTCTGGAAACACCATATATTTT. It specifies CASSSSDTSSGNTIYF.

The chain recombines TRBV19 with TRBJ1-5, with no clear D. Per the germline V gene, CDR1 is LNHDA and CDR2 is SQIVND (reference sequence). V was cut by 4 bases and J by 0 bases, with 13 bases left in between. The CDR3 extends over 16 amino acids. The CDR3 DNA follows: TGTGCCAGTAGTACGTACCGACGGGATAGCAATCAGCCCCAGCATTTT. Translated: CASSTYRRDSNQPQHF. The full variable domain, completed using reference TRBV19 and TRBJ1-5, is DGGITQSPKYLFRKEGQNVTLSCEQNLNHDAMYWYRQDPGQGLRLIYYSQIVNDFQKGDIAEGYSVSREKKESFPLTVTSAQKNPTAFYLCASSTYRRDSNQPQHFGDGTRLSIL.

The rearrangement links TRBV19 to TRBJ2-4; 10 bases match TRBD2. The V segment lost 7 bases and the J segment 12 bases; nucleotides outside the gene matches: 15. From germline, CDR1 is LNHDA and CDR2 SQIVND (reference sequence). This CDR3 has 15 amino acids. CDR3 loop: CASMRAGGTWRDQYF. Here the CDR3 DNA reads TGTGCCAGTATGAGAGCGGGGGGGACCTGGAGGGATCAGTACTTC.

This chain connects TRBV6-2 or TRBV6-3 to TRBJ1-1; D gene ambiguous. Trimming took 2 bases from V and 0 from J, leaving 4 bases between them. The CDR3 extends over 13 amino acids. The germline gives CDR1 MNHEY, CDR2 SVGEGT. The chain's CDR3 is CASSYPLNTEAFF. The CDR3 nucleotides are TGTGCCAGCAGTTACCCCCTGAACACTGAAGCTTTCTTT.

The chain joins TRBV5-5 to TRBJ2-7; 7 positions match TRBD1. The CDR3 loop spans 14 amino acids. The V gene end was trimmed by 6 bases and the J gene end by 2 bases; junction bases not matched to a gene: 8. Germline V gene data show CDR1 as SGHKS and CDR2 as YYEKEE (reference sequence). CDR3 DNA: TGTGCCAGCATCCTAGACAGGGTCCCCTACGAGCAGTACTTC. Protein: CASILDRVPYEQYF.

The CDR3 sequence: CASRGDREDYGYTF. CDR3 DNA sequence: TGTGCCAGCCGGGGGGACAGGGAGGACTATGGCTACACCTTC. V gene TRBV2 combines with J gene TRBJ1-2; 9 nucleotides line up with TRBD1. Germline V gene lookup returns CDR1 SNHLY and CDR2 FYNNEI. J was trimmed by 3 bases and V by 8 bases; bases with no gene match: 7. This CDR3 is built from 14 residues.

The rearrangement uses TRBV14 and TRBJ1-1, with no clear D. V lost 3 bases to trimming and J lost 6 bases, with 11 bases between them. The CDR3 has 13 amino acids. The germline V gene has CDR1 SGHDN and CDR2 FVKESK. Here the CDR3 reads CASSHSTAAEAFF. CDR3 nucleotide sequence: TGTGCCAGCAGCCATTCCACAGCTGCTGAAGCTTTCTTT.

This chain connects TRBV5-1 to TRBJ2-6; 8 nucleotides line up with TRBD1. The CDR3 is 16 residues long. V lost 8 bases to trimming and J lost 0 bases; unmatched junction nucleotides: 7. Germline loops: CDR1 SGHRS, CDR2 YFSETQ. The CDR3 is CASTGQVGSGANVLTF. The CDR3 coding sequence is TGCGCCAGTACGGGACAGGTGGGCTCTGGGGCCAACGTCCTGACTTTC.

The rearrangement links TRBV4-2 to TRBJ1-5, with 7 bases matching TRBD1. The junction had 15 bases not matched to a gene; V was cut back by 2 bases and J by 8 bases. The CDR3 loop spans 17 amino acids. From germline, CDR1 is LGHNA and CDR2 YNFKEQ. CDR3 residues: CASSQSPGTASREPQHF. The CDR3 nucleotides read TGTGCCAGCAGCCAAAGTCCTGGGACAGCCTCAAGGGAGCCCCAGCATTTT.

This clone was picked up one time. This rearrangement joins TRBV20-1 to TRBJ1-2, with TRBD1 matching over 8 bases. The CDR3 is 13 residues long. Germline V gene data show CDR1 as DFQATT and CDR2 as SNEGSKA (reference sequence). With 3 bases clipped from V and 4 bases from J, the junction kept 4 bases outside the gene matches. This chain's CDR3 is CSASFGQGYGYTF. CDR3 nucleotide sequence: TGCAGTGCTAGTTTCGGACAGGGCTATGGCTACACCTTC.

J is TRBJ2-7 and V is TRBV7-9; tentatively, D is TRBD2 (6 bases). The V end lost 5 bases, the J end lost 5 bases, and 16 bases lay between the germline ends. CDR3 size: 14 residues. Germline CDR1 SEHNR, CDR2 FQNEAQ (reference sequence). The CDR3 DNA reads TGTGCCAGCAGCCGGGACCGGGGAGGAAACGAGCAGTACTTC. This translates into CASSRDRGGNEQYF.

The chain recombines TRBV11-2 with TRBJ1-1; D is possibly TRBD1 (6 bases). The length of the CDR3 is 13 residues. Trimming took 7 bases from V and 7 from J, leaving 16 bases between them. Germline CDR1 reads SGHAT; CDR2 reads FQNNGV. The CDR3 coding sequence is TGTGCCAGCACCCCAGGGGTTAAGGGTGAAGCTTTCTTT. This encodes CASTPGVKGEAFF. Full variable domain (outside the CDR3, taken from reference TRBV11-2 and TRBJ1-1): EAGVAQSPRYKIIEKRQSVAFWCNPISGHATLYWYQQILGQGPKLLIQFQNNGVVDDSQLPKDRFSAERLKGVDSTLKIQPAKLEDSAVYLCASTPGVKGEAFFGQGTRLTVV.

V and J are TRBV6-2 or TRBV6-3 and TRBJ1-5, with 9 bases matching TRBD1. V dropped 5 bases and J dropped 6; count of bases not matched to a gene: 8. The CDR3 has 15 residues. CDR1 and CDR2 from the germline V gene are MNHEY and SVGEGT. The CDR3 DNA is TGTGCCAGCAGTAATACAGGGGGCTGGATTCAGCCCCAGCATTTT. The encoded protein is CASSNTGGWIQPQHF.

The chain links TRBV11-3 to TRBJ2-1; D gene ambiguous. The CDR3 has 15 residues. Per germline, CDR1 SGHNT and CDR2 YENEEA. The ends were cut back, 5 bases at V and 3 bases at J, with 14 bases in the middle. The CDR3 here is CASSVWAVNYNEQFF. CDR3 nucleotide sequence: TGTGCCAGCAGCGTTTGGGCAGTTAACTACAATGAGCAGTTCTTC.

The J gene is TRBJ1-5, the V gene TRBV29-1; D is possibly TRBD1 (6 bases). The CDR3 spans 13 residues. Trimming cost V 4 bases and J 5 bases, with 12 bases left between them. Germline loops: CDR1 SQVTM, CDR2 ANQGSEA. The CDR3 nucleotides read TGCAGCGTTGTGTCCGGGGGCGATCAGCCCCAGCATTTT. This codes for CSVVSGGDQPQHF.

J is TRBJ2-7 and V is TRBV6-2 or TRBV6-3; D unresolved. This CDR3 is built from 12 residues. Looked up from germline, CDR1 is MNHEY and CDR2 is SVGEGT. Trimming took off 6 bases at V and 2 bases at J, with 8 bases between the two ends. The CDR3 DNA reads as TGTGCCAGCAGCCCCGCGGCCTACGAGCAGTACTTC. Its protein product is CASSPAAYEQYF.

The rearrangement links TRBV19 to TRBJ2-7; 7 bases agree with TRBD1. Losses at the gene ends were 6 bases for V and 3 bases for J; bases not matched to a gene: 5. The length of the CDR3 is 13 residues. The germline V gene has CDR1 LNHDA and CDR2 SQIVND (reference sequence). The CDR3 is CASSRGQYYEQYF. As DNA, the CDR3 is TGTGCCAGTAGCCGGGGACAGTACTACGAGCAGTACTTC.